A selection of T cell receptor beta chains follows, all from one sample in a study of blood T cells in healthy people across ages. TCRdb reanalysed the 5' RACE reads using MiXCR and keeps one entry per CDR3 protein. The sample lists around 320,000 distinct CDR3 sequences, about 25% occurring once. Sequencing was performed on blood. The receptors here all came from a woman between 70 and 85 years old in good health. CDR3s include the opening cysteine and the closing phenylalanine or tryptophan. A D gene is named only where the DNA matches it firmly. Only some rows state a clone size, as once, few, many or a class for expanded clones.

DNA: TGCAGTGCTAGGGGGACAGGATTCGTTGAGCAGTTCTTC; CDR3: CSARGTGFVEQFF; D: TRBD1; J: TRBJ2-1; size: .; V: TRBV20-1
DNA: TGTGCCAGCAGTTTAGCGGGGAGGACTAGCGGGACAGGTACGCAGTATTTT; CDR3: CASSLAGRTSGTGTQYF; D: TRBD2; J: TRBJ2-3; size: .; V: TRBV12-3/TRBV12-4
DNA: TGCAGTGCTATTAAAGCGGGAGTGACAGATACGCAGTATTTT; CDR3: CSAIKAGVTDTQYF; D: TRBD2; J: TRBJ2-3; size: .; V: TRBV20-1
DNA: TGTGCCAGCAGCTCGGACAACTCCTACGAGCAGTACTTC; CDR3: CASSSDNSYEQYF; D: .; J: TRBJ2-7; size: .; V: TRBV7-2
DNA: TGCAGTGCTAGAGATCGGGAGACCAGCACAGATACGCAGTATTTT; CDR3: CSARDRETSTDTQYF; D: .; J: TRBJ2-3; size: .; V: TRBV20-1
DNA: TGTGCCGGCAGTCCGGGGTTCGGTGAAAAACTGTTTTTT; CDR3: CAGSPGFGEKLFF; D: .; J: TRBJ1-4; size: few; V: TRBV28
DNA: TGTGCCAGTAGTTCGACAGGGGACACCGGGGAGCTGTTTTTT; CDR3: CASSSTGDTGELFF; D: TRBD1; J: TRBJ2-2; size: .; V: TRBV19
DNA: TGTGCCAGCAGCTCTCTTCCTACTAGGGGCGATGAGCAGTTCTTC; CDR3: CASSSLPTRGDEQFF; D: .; J: TRBJ2-1; size: few; V: TRBV7-2
DNA: TGTGCCAGCTCCCAGGGTGCGCTAGCGGACCCTTACAATGAGCAGTTCTTC; CDR3: CASSQGALADPYNEQFF; D: TRBD2; J: TRBJ2-1; size: .; V: TRBV5-6
DNA: TGTGCCAGCAGCTTAGATCTGGTTCGGGAAAACACCGGGGAGCTGTTTTTT; CDR3: CASSLDLVRENTGELFF; D: .; J: TRBJ2-2; size: .; V: TRBV11-2
DNA: TGCGCCAGCAGTGCGAGCGGGGAACAGACCCAGTACTTC; CDR3: CASSASGEQTQYF; D: TRBD2; J: TRBJ2-5; size: .; V: TRBV10-2
DNA: TGCAGCTTCCACCGCGGGAACGCCCAGGGCGAGCAGTTCTTC; CDR3: CSFHRGNAQGEQFF; D: .; J: TRBJ2-1; size: few; V: TRBV29-1
DNA: TGCGCCAGCAGACAGAGGGCAGCAGATGAAAAACTGTTTTTT; CDR3: CASRQRAADEKLFF; D: .; J: TRBJ1-4; size: few; V: TRBV5-1
DNA: TGCGCCAGCAGCAACCTAGCGGGAGCTTCGGGCGAGCAGTACTTC; CDR3: CASSNLAGASGEQYF; D: TRBD2; J: TRBJ2-7; size: .; V: TRBV5-1
DNA: TGTGCCAGCAGTTGGGACAGGGGGAACAATCAGCCCCAGCATTTT; CDR3: CASSWDRGNNQPQHF; D: TRBD1; J: TRBJ1-5; size: .; V: TRBV12-3/TRBV12-4
DNA: TGTGCCAGCAGCCAAGCTCTCTCGCGGGGGAGGAACAATGAGCAGTTCTTC; CDR3: CASSQALSRGRNNEQFF; D: TRBD2; J: TRBJ2-1; size: .; V: TRBV14
DNA: TGCAGTGCTAGAGATTTCAGACTAGCGGAATACGAGCAGTACTTC; CDR3: CSARDFRLAEYEQYF; D: TRBD2; J: TRBJ2-7; size: .; V: TRBV20-1
DNA: TGCGCCAGCAGTTTAACCGGGACAGCAGGAGGTAGTGAAAAACTGTTTTTT; CDR3: CASSLTGTAGGSEKLFF; D: TRBD1; J: TRBJ1-4; size: .; V: TRBV5-1
DNA: TGTGCCAGCAGTCGCAGCCAGCCCTATAATTCACTCCTCCACTTT; CDR3: CASSRSQPYNSLLHF; D: .; J: TRBJ1-6; size: .; V: TRBV6-5
DNA: TGCGCCAGCAGAGTGGGTCCGGGGACAGAGGAACTGTTTTTT; CDR3: CASRVGPGTEELFF; D: TRBD1; J: TRBJ2-2; size: few; V: TRBV5-1
DNA: TGTGCCAGCGGCTCTCCCCGGGGGGTTACCTACGAGCAGTACTTC; CDR3: CASGSPRGVTYEQYF; D: TRBD2; J: TRBJ2-7; size: few; V: TRBV27
DNA: TGTGCCAGCAGCTTAGCTGGGCTAGGTCCGCATGAGCAGTTCTTC; CDR3: CASSLAGLGPHEQFF; D: .; J: TRBJ2-1; size: .; V: TRBV7-9
DNA: TGTGCCAGCAGCTCAACAGGACTAGCGGGACGACGCGGCATTCAGTACTTC; CDR3: CASSSTGLAGRRGIQYF; D: TRBD2; J: TRBJ2-4; size: many; V: TRBV13
DNA: TGTGCCATCAGTGGCCGGGACAGGGGTTCCTACGAGCAGTACTTC; CDR3: CAISGRDRGSYEQYF; D: TRBD1; J: TRBJ2-7; size: once; V: TRBV10-3
DNA: TGCAGCGTTAGAGGCTTGAGGGAGCAGTACTTC; CDR3: CSVRGLREQYF; D: .; J: TRBJ2-7; size: .; V: TRBV29-1
DNA: TGTGCCAGCAGTTATGCCGGACTAGCGGGAGTCGGCAATGAGCAGTTCTTC; CDR3: CASSYAGLAGVGNEQFF; D: TRBD2; J: TRBJ2-1; size: .; V: TRBV6-9
DNA: TGCAGCGTTACCGGGACTAGCGGGAGAGGGGGGACCCAGTACTTC; CDR3: CSVTGTSGRGGTQYF; D: TRBD2; J: TRBJ2-5; size: .; V: TRBV20-1
DNA: TGCGCCAGCAGCCAAGGGCAGGGCCCAAACACTGAAGCTTTCTTT; CDR3: CASSQGQGPNTEAFF; D: .; J: TRBJ1-1; size: few; V: TRBV4-3
DNA: TGTGCCAGCAGTGGGGCCTTCGGGGCCGGAGAGACCCAGTACTTC; CDR3: CASSGAFGAGETQYF; D: .; J: TRBJ2-5; size: many; V: TRBV12-3/TRBV12-4